These 29 T cell receptor beta chains share one sample of origin, sequenced in a study of PD-1 blockade in classical Hodgkin lymphoma. The method was immunoSEQ multiplex PCR; TCRdb's version includes in-frame clones alone and lacks a portion of them. The sample lists more than 140,000 clones; about four fifths were seen once. Autologous stem cell transplantation was followed by relapse in every patient, and brentuximab vedotin exposure varied. Sequenced here: peripheral blood mononuclear cells (PBMCs), sampled before the second cycle of nivolumab. The receptors were gathered from a human donor with classical Hodgkin lymphoma.

The rearrangement links TRBV6-5 to TRBJ2-2; D uncertain. The CDR3 is made up of 14 amino acids. CDR1 is MNHEY, CDR2 SVGAGI, per germline. V lost 6 bases and J 4 bases, leaving 12 bases between the germline ends. The CDR3 DNA is TGTGCCAGCAGCCCCTTGACCTCCACCGGGGAGCTGTTTTTT. Translated, it gives CASSPLTSTGELFF.

The V call is TRBV6-4, the J call TRBJ2-6; possible D gene TRBD2, 6 bases. The germline gives CDR1 MRHNA, CDR2 SNTAGT. V was cut by 4 bases and J by 0 bases, with 10 bases left in between. This CDR3 has 16 amino acids. The DNA of the CDR3 is TGTGCCAGCAGTGTGGAGGGTAGCTCTGGGGCCAACGTCCTGACTTTC. Translating it yields CASSVEGSSGANVLTF.

The chain has TRBV19 and TRBJ1-1; TRBD1 agrees at 7 bases. Germline CDR1 LNHDA, CDR2 SQIVND (reference sequence). V gave up 5 bases and J gave up 4 bases; unmatched junction bases: 16. The CDR3 is 17 amino acids. CDR3 sequence reads: CASSRFDRDWGGTEAFF. CDR3 DNA: TGTGCCAGTAGTCGCTTCGACAGGGATTGGGGGGGCACTGAAGCTTTCTTT.

About this clone: At one end the junction does not follow the germline gene, possibly because of a read error. CDR3 DNA: TGTGCCATCAGTGAGTCGCGGGGCGCGAGGGAAAAACTGTTTTTT. Its protein is CAISESRGAREKLFF. J is TRBJ1-4 and V is TRBV6-6, with a tentative D call TRBD1 (5 bases). CDR1 is MNHNY, CDR2 SVGAGI, per germline (reference sequence). The CDR3 has 15 residues.

V and J are TRBV11-2 and TRBJ1-2; 7 nucleotides line up with TRBD1. This CDR3 region has 13 residues. After removal of 3 bases from V and 8 bases from J, the junction contained 6 bases not matched to a gene. Germline values: CDR1 SGHAT, CDR2 FQNNGV. In DNA form, the CDR3 reads TGTGCCAGCAGCTTCGTGACAGGGAGCGGCTACACCTTC. Amino acids: CASSFVTGSGYTF.

The V gene is TRBV4-2, the J gene TRBJ1-1; TRBD1 matches 9 bases. The V and J ends lost 4 bases and 5 bases, in that order; junction bases with no gene match: 8. The germline CDR1 and CDR2 sequences are LGHNA and YNFKEQ. The CDR3 has 15 amino acids. The CDR3 DNA follows: TGTGCCAGCAGCCCACAACAGGGGGCTCGGACTGAAGCTTTCTTT. Its translation: CASSPQQGARTEAFF.

A remark on this clone: This same CDR3 is encoded by further DNA sequences in the sample. The J gene is TRBJ2-5, the V gene TRBV25-1; D is undetermined. CDR3 length equals 13 residues. CDR1 and CDR2 (germline): MGHDK, SYGVNS. The V end was cut by 3 bases, the J end by 2 bases, with 7 bases between. CDR3 residues: CASSESPQETQYF. The CDR3 DNA reads as TGTGCCAGCAGTGAGAGCCCTCAAGAGACCCAGTACTTC.

V gene TRBV6-6 combines with J gene TRBJ2-7; 8 positions match TRBD2. This CDR3 is 15 amino acids long. Germline CDR1 and CDR2: MNHNY and SVGAGI (reference sequence). V lost 8 bases and J lost 0; bases outside the gene matches: 9. The DNA for the CDR3 is TGTGCCAGCTCTCCGGGACTAGGGGCCTCCTACGAGCAGTACTTC. It yields the protein CASSPGLGASYEQYF.

The gene calls are TRBV5-1 and TRBJ2-7, with 7 bases that match TRBD1. Germline V gene lookup returns CDR1 SGHRS and CDR2 YFSETQ. With V trimmed by 1 base and J by 5 bases, 9 bases remained unmatched. This CDR3 is built from 15 residues. The CDR3 region is CASSLFPYRGNEQYF. The CDR3 DNA reads as TGCGCCAGCAGCTTGTTCCCCTACAGGGGCAACGAGCAGTACTTC.

This sequence joins TRBV9 and TRBJ2-2; no firm D call. The V end lost 0 bases, the J end lost 0 bases, and 6 bases lay between the germline ends. CDR1 is SGDLS, CDR2 YYNGEE, per germline. This CDR3 has 15 amino acids. The CDR3 spells CASSVDGSNTGELFF. DNA for the CDR3: TGTGCCAGCAGCGTAGACGGCTCGAACACCGGGGAGCTGTTTTTT.

Of note for this clone: The sample has other DNA sequences that encode this CDR3 too. This chain links TRBV29-1 with TRBJ1-5, with a tentative D call TRBD1 (5 bases). The germline V and J ends were trimmed by 3 bases and 1 base, with 7 bases remaining between them. The length of the CDR3 is 13 residues. The germline V gene encodes CDR1 SQVTM and CDR2 ANQGSEA. Here the CDR3 reads CSVEAGSNQPQHF. The CDR3 nucleotides are TGCAGCGTTGAGGCAGGGAGCAATCAGCCCCAGCATTTT.

The V and J genes are TRBV9 and TRBJ2-3; 7 bases align to TRBD1. The germline gives CDR1 SGDLS, CDR2 YYNGEE. This CDR3 has 14 residues. The trim removed 4 bases at V and 3 bases at J, leaving 5 bases unmatched. The CDR3 is CASSPGTVTDTQYF. CDR3 DNA: TGTGCCAGCAGCCCCGGGACAGTGACAGATACGCAGTATTTT.

V gene TRBV5-6 combines with J gene TRBJ1-5; a possible D gene is TRBD1 (5 bases). The V end was cut by 4 bases, the J end by 2 bases, with 13 bases between. Germline CDR1 SGHDT, CDR2 YYEEEE. The CDR3 extends over 15 amino acids. The CDR3 spells CASSQQGFGNQPQHF. CDR3 coding DNA: TGTGCCAGCAGCCAGCAGGGTTTTGGCAATCAGCCCCAGCATTTT.

This clone was picked up a small number of times. The J gene is TRBJ1-4, the V gene TRBV25-1, with D maybe TRBD1 (5 bases). This CDR3 contains 14 residues. Trimming left V 2 bases short and J 8 bases short, with 12 bases between. Per germline, CDR1 MGHDK and CDR2 SYGVNS. CDR3 nucleotide sequence: TGTGCCAGCAGTGAAGGGCAGGGAGGCGAAAAACTGTTTTTT. The encoded protein is CASSEGQGGEKLFF. The whole variable domain, remainder taken from reference TRBV25-1 and TRBJ1-4, is EADIYQTPRYLVIGTGKKITLECSQTMGHDKMYWYQQDPGMELHLIHYSYGVNSTEKGDLSSESTVSRIRTEHFPLTLESARPSHTSQYLCASSEGQGGEKLFFGSGTQLSVL.

The chain combines TRBV5-4 with TRBJ2-7, with 8 bases lining up with TRBD2. Germline lookup yields CDR1 SGHNT and CDR2 YYREEE (reference sequence). The CDR3 extends over 14 amino acids. The junction had 6 bases not matched to a gene; V was cut back by 4 bases and J by 3 bases. The chain's CDR3 is CASSVSGTSYEQYF. CDR3 sequence (DNA): TGTGCCAGCAGCGTTTCCGGGACTAGCTACGAGCAGTACTTC.

This clone was picked up one time. The chain is built from TRBV7-9 and TRBJ1-2; D may be TRBD1 (5 bases). Germline V gene lookup returns CDR1 SEHNR and CDR2 FQNEAQ (reference sequence). V gave up 2 bases and J gave up 6 bases, with 10 bases separating them. CDR3 size: 13 residues. The CDR3: CASSLLNRNGYTF. The CDR3 DNA reads as TGTGCCAGCAGCTTATTGAACAGGAATGGCTACACCTTC.

There are a few counts of this clone. The CDR3 region has the DNA TGTGCTAGTGGATCCTCCGGGACTACGGAGCAGTTCTTC. Translated, it gives CASGSSGTTEQFF. This rearrangement joins TRBV12-5 to TRBJ2-1; 7 nucleotides agree with TRBD2. The CDR3 totals 13 residues. Trimming took 6 bases from V and 10 from J; bases not matched to a gene: 9. From germline, CDR1 is LGHNT and CDR2 FRNRAP.

The chain uses TRBV5-8 and TRBJ2-1; no firm D call. Per the germline V gene, CDR1 is SGHTS and CDR2 is YDEGEE. Between the trimmed V and J ends, which lost 4 bases and 12 bases, there was a span of 14 bases. The CDR3 contains 12 residues. Here the CDR3 DNA reads TGTGCCAGCAGCCTCCCAGGTGTTGCGCAGTTCTTC. Residues: CASSLPGVAQFF.

As for this clone: The sample carries other DNA sequences with the same CDR3. The rearrangement links TRBV19 to TRBJ2-5; no definite D call. The germline gives CDR1 LNHDA, CDR2 SQIVND (reference sequence). The V end was cut by 3 bases, the J end by 5 bases, with 4 bases between. This CDR3 is 11 amino acids long. The DNA for the CDR3 is TGTGCCAGTAGTATGCGGGAGACCCAGTACTTC. It specifies CASSMRETQYF.

This sequence joins TRBV21-1 and TRBJ2-7. TRBV21-1 is designated a pseudogene. The CDR3 is made up of 15 amino acids. This CDR3 is CASSKAVQSSYEQYF. In nucleotides, the CDR3 is TGTGCCAGCAGCAAAGCTGTGCAGAGCTCCTACGAGCAGTACTTC.

This clone was counted once. The CDR3 loop is CAISESFEQYF. The CDR3 nucleotides read TGTGCCATCAGTGAGTCTTTCGAGCAGTACTTC. The chain couples TRBV10-3 to TRBJ2-7, with no clear D. Germline values: CDR1 ENHRY, CDR2 SYGVKD. The CDR3 contains 11 residues. Trimming left V 0 bases short and J 6 bases short, with 3 bases between.

The gene calls are TRBV6-5 and TRBJ2-5; 12 positions agree with TRBD1. J gave up 5 bases and V 4 bases, and 5 bases lay outside the gene matches. CDR1 is MNHEY, CDR2 SVGAGI, per germline. There are 15 residues in the CDR3. The CDR3 nucleotides read TGTGCCAGCAGTTGGGGACAGGGGGCATGGGAGACCCAGTACTTC. Its protein product is CASSWGQGAWETQYF.

This clone showed up just a few times. The chain links TRBV10-1 to TRBJ1-5, with D perhaps matching TRBD1 (6 bases). This CDR3 spans 15 amino acids. Germline CDR1 WNHNN, CDR2 SYGVQD (reference sequence). Trimming took off 2 bases at V and 11 bases at J, with 19 bases between the two ends. CDR3 region: CASSEGRVPPGAQHF. In DNA, the CDR3 is TGCGCCAGCAGTGAGGGCAGGGTTCCCCCAGGGGCCCAGCATTTT.

V is TRBV19 and J is TRBJ2-4; 10 nucleotides agree with TRBD1. The trim removed 7 bases at V and 9 bases at J, leaving 9 bases unmatched. The CDR3 runs 14 residues. Germline CDR1 is LNHDA and CDR2 is SQIVND (reference sequence). CDR3 sequence (DNA): TGTGCCAGTATTGCGCGGACAGGGGGGCGCATTCAGTACTTC. This codes for CASIARTGGRIQYF.

The CDR3 sequence: CAISESGGFNEQYF. CDR3 nucleotides: TGTGCCATCAGTGAGTCTGGGGGATTCAACGAGCAGTACTTC. The rearrangement uses TRBV10-3 and TRBJ2-7; the D call may be TRBD1 or TRBD2 (5 bases each). The CDR3 is 14 amino acids. The V gene lost 0 bases and the J gene lost 5 bases, with 11 bases spanning the gap. The germline gives CDR1 ENHRY, CDR2 SYGVKD.

The chain combines TRBV19 with TRBJ1-2, with 10 bases that match TRBD1. The CDR3 is 17 amino acids. The germline CDR1 and CDR2 sequences are LNHDA and SQIVND (reference sequence). The J segment lost 4 bases and the V segment lost 7 bases, leaving 15 bases of the junction unmatched. CDR3 loop: CASIKGGTGTGVYGYTF. As DNA, the CDR3 is TGTGCCAGTATCAAAGGGGGTACCGGGACAGGGGTCTATGGCTACACCTTC.

The genes are TRBV6-5 and TRBJ2-7; no clear D gene. This CDR3 is 12 amino acids long. Germline loops: CDR1 MNHEY, CDR2 SVGAGI. CDR3 sequence (DNA): TGTGCTACGGGCAGGCTCACCTACGAGCAGTACTTC. Translation: CATGRLTYEQYF.

The chain carries TRBV11-1 and TRBJ2-5; no definite D call. Germline CDR1 SGHAT, CDR2 FQDESV (reference sequence). The length of the CDR3 is 11 residues. V lost 3 bases and J lost 5, with 4 bases in between. This CDR3 reads CASSFGETQYF. As DNA, the CDR3 is TGTGCCAGCAGCTTCGGGGAGACCCAGTACTTC.

V and J are TRBV11-2 and TRBJ1-2; D is unclear. V dropped 1 base and J dropped 3 bases, with 9 bases sitting between them. The V gene's germline CDR1 is SGHAT and CDR2 FQNNGV. The CDR3 extends over 14 amino acids. The CDR3 region is CASSLAPNYYGYTF. The CDR3 DNA sequence: TGTGCCAGCAGCTTAGCCCCAAACTACTATGGCTACACCTTC. Full variable domain (missing parts from reference TRBV11-2 and TRBJ1-2): EAGVAQSPRYKIIEKRQSVAFWCNPISGHATLYWYQQILGQGPKLLIQFQNNGVVDDSQLPKDRFSAERLKGVDSTLKIQPAKLEDSAVYLCASSLAPNYYGYTFGSGTRLTVV.